The entry that follows covers one T cell receptor beta chain sequence. Using immunoSEQ multiplex PCR, the repertoire was profiled, and TCRdb retains in-frame clones only, with some absent. The table lists fewer than 150,000 clones, roughly 86% of them singletons, with roughly 18% in the top ten. The V gene lost 4 bases and the J gene lost 5 bases, with 12 bases spanning the gap. The CDR3 length is 14 residues. From germline, CDR1 is SGHRS and CDR2 YFSETQ. This sample was taken from a study of blood T cell repertoires in COVID-19. The rearrangement uses TRBV5-1 and TRBJ2-2; perhaps TRBD1 as D (6 bases). Sequenced: peripheral blood. This TCR was recovered from a woman aged 45-59 years who had recovered from COVID-19. The CDR3 loop reads CASSNSTGTGELFF. DNA of the CDR3: TGCGCCAGCAGCAACTCAACAGGGACCGGGGAGCTGTTTTTT.